The 20 T cell receptor beta chains presented below share a single source sample, sequenced in a study of blood T cell repertoires in COVID-19. Sequencing used immunoSEQ multiplex PCR; TCRdb keeps in-frame clones, though not all of them. The sample lists 220,000 or so clones, around 84% seen once, with just under 20% in the top ten. The specimen was peripheral blood. The source is a young man with active or convalescent COVID-19.

The chain carries TRBV2 and TRBJ2-6; D is ambiguous. V was clipped by 5 bases and J by 4 bases, with 9 bases between them. Per the germline V gene, CDR1 is SNHLY and CDR2 is FYNNEI. There are 14 residues in the CDR3. CDR3 in amino acids: CASSLSSGANVLTF. CDR3 DNA sequence: TGTGCCAGCAGTCTGTCTTCGGGGGCCAACGTCCTGACTTTC.

V gene TRBV2 combines with J gene TRBJ2-7, with 7 bases matching TRBD2. The CDR3 totals 15 residues. The V gene end was trimmed by 7 bases and the J gene end by 0 bases; junction bases not matched to a gene: 9. The germline V gene encodes CDR1 SNHLY and CDR2 FYNNEI. The CDR3 reads CASTIAGTASYEQYF. The CDR3 DNA reads TGTGCCAGCACTATAGCGGGCACCGCCTCCTACGAGCAGTACTTC.

The chain recombines TRBV24-1 with TRBJ2-7; maybe TRBD2 (6 bases). V was pared by 3 bases and J by 6 bases, with 11 bases between. This CDR3 is built from 13 residues. The germline V gene has CDR1 KGHDR and CDR2 SFDVKD. DNA of the CDR3: TGTGCCACCAGTGATCGGGACTTGCCCGAGCAGTACTTC. Translated, it gives CATSDRDLPEQYF.

This rearrangement joins TRBV5-6 to TRBJ2-5; D is uncertain. The germline V and J ends were trimmed by 0 bases and 1 base, with 4 bases remaining between them. CDR3 length equals 13 residues. Germline V gene lookup returns CDR1 SGHDT and CDR2 YYEEEE. The DNA of the CDR3 is TGTGCCAGCAGCTTGGGCAGCCAAGAGACCCAGTACTTC. This sequence encodes CASSLGSQETQYF. The variable domain in full, completed from reference TRBV5-6 and TRBJ2-5, reads DAGVTQSPTHLIKTRGQQVTLRCSPKSGHDTVSWYQQALGQGPQFIFQYYEEEERQRGNFPDRFSGHQFPNYSSELNVNALLLGDSALYLCASSLGSQETQYFGPGTRLLVL.

This clone was seen just once. V usage is TRBV11-2 and J usage is TRBJ2-5, with D perhaps TRBD1 (6 bases). Trimming took 5 bases from V and 5 from J, leaving 12 bases between them. CDR1 and CDR2 (germline): SGHAT, FQNNGV. This CDR3 has 13 amino acids. This CDR3 is CASSPDRMETQYF. In nucleotides, the CDR3 is TGTGCCAGCAGCCCCGACAGGATGGAGACCCAGTACTTC.

As for this clone: The same CDR3 also results from other DNA sequences found in this sample. The chain carries TRBV5-1 and TRBJ2-1, with D unresolved. This CDR3 is built from 15 residues. Trimming cost V 0 bases and J 0 bases, with 7 bases left between them. Germline V lookup: CDR1 SGHRS, CDR2 YFSETQ. The CDR3 loop is CASSLARGSYNEQFF. The CDR3 nucleotides are TGCGCCAGCAGCTTGGCCAGAGGCTCCTACAATGAGCAGTTCTTC.

This clone was counted a few times. This chain links TRBV19 with TRBJ2-7; the match to TRBD2 covers 16 bases. This CDR3 comprises 20 residues. Germline V gene lookup returns CDR1 LNHDA and CDR2 SQIVND (reference sequence). The junction had 12 bases not matched to a gene; V was cut back by 4 bases and J by 0 bases. The CDR3 loop reads CASSTLGLAGGPKSSYEQYF. The CDR3 DNA follows: TGTGCCAGTAGTACCCTGGGACTAGCGGGAGGGCCAAAGAGCTCCTACGAGCAGTACTTC.

J is TRBJ2-7 and V is TRBV7-2; possibly TRBD1 for D (6 bases). V dropped 7 bases and J dropped 3 bases, with 13 bases sitting between them. Germline V gene lookup returns CDR1 SGHTA and CDR2 FQGNSA. This CDR3 comprises 13 residues. CDR3 nucleotide sequence: TGTGCCAGCAAAACAGGGTTCGGCTACGAGCAGTACTTC. Encoded protein: CASKTGFGYEQYF. Complete variable domain (other parts from reference TRBV7-2 and TRBJ2-7): GAGVSQSPSNKVTEKGKDVELRCDPISGHTALYWYRQSLGQGLEFLIYFQGNSAPDKSGLPSDRFSAERTGGSVSTLTIQRTQQEDSAVYLCASKTGFGYEQYFGPGTRLTVT.

Only a few counts were recorded for this clone. The chain has TRBV7-8 and TRBJ1-1; D uncertain. V was pared by 7 bases and J by 1 base, with 10 bases between. CDR3 length: 13 residues. Germline CDR1 and CDR2: SGHVS and FQNEAQ. The CDR3 sequence is CASIMRPNTEAFF. The CDR3 nucleotides read TGTGCCAGCATCATGCGTCCGAACACTGAAGCTTTCTTT.

V and J are TRBV6-1 and TRBJ1-2, with TRBD1 matching 7 bases. Germline loops: CDR1 MNHNS, CDR2 SASEGT. There are 15 residues in the CDR3. Losses at the gene ends were 2 bases for V and 4 bases for J; bases not matched to a gene: 7. The CDR3 region is CASSENAGGGYGYTF. CDR3 bases: TGTGCCAGCAGTGAAAACGCAGGGGGAGGCTATGGCTACACCTTC.

DNA of the CDR3: TGTGCCAGCAGCGGACAGCCCAACACTGAAGCTTTCTTT. It encodes CASSGQPNTEAFF. The chain is built from TRBV2 and TRBJ1-1; TRBD1 might be the D (6 bases). CDR3 size: 13 residues. Trimming cost V 6 bases and J 2 bases, with 10 bases left between them. Germline assignment: CDR1 SNHLY and CDR2 FYNNEI.

The chain carries TRBV29-1 and TRBJ2-1; D perhaps matches TRBD2 (6 bases). Trimming removed 4 bases from V and 9 bases from J, with 16 bases in between. CDR1 and CDR2 (germline): SQVTM, ANQGSEA. The CDR3 has 13 residues. The CDR3 DNA follows: TGCAGCGTTGTGGAGCTCGGGAGAGGTGAGCAGTTCTTC. The encoded protein is CSVVELGRGEQFF.

The chain combines TRBV11-3 with TRBJ2-4; TRBD1 agrees at 8 bases. CDR1 and CDR2 from the germline V gene are SGHNT and YENEEA. Losses at the gene ends were 1 base for V and 6 bases for J; bases not matched to a gene: 5. The CDR3 runs 15 residues. The CDR3 DNA follows: TGTGCCAGCAGCTTAGGGCAGGGGGCCGGAAACATTCAGTACTTC. The encoded protein is CASSLGQGAGNIQYF. The full variable domain, its missing parts supplied by reference TRBV11-3 and TRBJ2-4, is EAGVVQSPRYKIIEKKQPVAFWCNPISGHNTLYWYLQNLGQGPELLIRYENEEAVDDSQLPKDRFSAERLKGVDSTLKIQPAELGDSAVYLCASSLGQGAGNIQYFGAGTRLSVL.

CDR3 residues: CASSAPTGVGNTIYF. Written as DNA, the CDR3 is TGTGCCAGCAGCGCCCCAACAGGGGTTGGAAACACCATATATTTT. This rearrangement joins TRBV7-6 to TRBJ1-3; TRBD1 aligns across 7 bases. Germline V gene lookup returns CDR1 SGHVS and CDR2 FNYEAQ. The CDR3 loop spans 15 amino acids. J lost 3 bases, V lost 5 bases, and 7 bases had no gene match.

This clone was counted a few times. The chain combines TRBV7-8 with TRBJ1-4; 7 bases map to TRBD1. The V gene's germline CDR1 is SGHVS and CDR2 FQNEAQ. The V and J ends lost 5 bases and 7 bases, in that order; junction bases with no gene match: 7. The CDR3 extends over 14 amino acids. CDR3 region: CASSPGGGGEKLFF. Written as DNA, the CDR3 is TGTGCCAGCAGCCCAGGAGGGGGCGGTGAAAAACTGTTTTTT.

This chain connects TRBV4-2 to TRBJ2-1; TRBD2 might be the D (6 bases). V lost 4 bases and J lost 0, with 13 bases in between. The germline CDR1 and CDR2 sequences are LGHNA and YNFKEQ. The CDR3 is 16 amino acids. CDR3: CASSPPGGTSYNEQFF. In nucleotides, the CDR3 is TGTGCCAGCAGCCCGCCCGGCGGGACCTCCTACAATGAGCAGTTCTTC.

The chain links TRBV27 to TRBJ2-7, with D hard to call. The germline CDR1 and CDR2 sequences are MNHEY and SMNVEV (reference sequence). The V end was cut by 0 bases, the J end by 4 bases, with 7 bases between. The CDR3 sequence is 13 residues long. The CDR3 region is CASSLSNEYEQYF. The DNA for the CDR3 is TGTGCCAGCAGTTTATCCAATGAGTACGAGCAGTACTTC.

The chain has TRBV7-2 and TRBJ1-4; D is unresolved. CDR3 length: 13 residues. Trimming took off 5 bases at V and 7 bases at J, with 11 bases between the two ends. Germline CDR1 SGHTA, CDR2 FQGNSA. In DNA, the CDR3 is TGTGCCAGCAGCCGAGACCTAGGTGAAAAACTGTTTTTT. As protein: CASSRDLGEKLFF.

J is TRBJ1-1 and V is TRBV4-1, with 7 nucleotides matching TRBD1. V dropped 1 base and J dropped 3; count of bases not matched to a gene: 5. CDR3 size: 15 residues. CDR1 MGHRA and CDR2 YSYEKL come from the germline V gene. The DNA of the CDR3 is TGCGCCAGCAGCCAAGGTCAGGGGGGTCACACTGAAGCTTTCTTT. Encoded protein: CASSQGQGGHTEAFF.

The CDR3 spells CASSFWRGDTQYF. The DNA of the CDR3 is TGTGCCAGCAGTTTCTGGAGGGGTGATACGCAGTATTTT. The chain recombines TRBV27 with TRBJ2-3; weak D call: TRBD2 (6 bases). CDR1 is MNHEY and CDR2 is SMNVEV in the germline V gene (reference sequence). The CDR3 runs 13 residues. Trimming shortened V by 3 bases and J by 6 bases, and 10 bases separated the two germline ends.